This TCR beta chain stems from a study of blood T cell repertoires in COVID-19. Study as a whole: COVID-19 samples from acute and convalescent phases originated in the United States, Italy and Spain. T cells, B-cell-depleted T cells, or PBMCs supplied cDNA or gDNA.

Original data processing: Amplification of reference gene primers provided the estimated nucleated cell counts. The table came from immunoSEQ multiplex PCR; TCRdb's copy has only in-frame clones and leaves some out. D and trimming were read from the DNA, whereas the V and J calls and clone size are those reported in that table. This repertoire shows more than 55,000 clones, around 93% found once; its top ten account for around 4.3%. The CDR3 covers 15 residues. Germline values: CDR1 KGHSH, CDR2 LQKENI. V dropped 3 bases and J dropped 0 bases, with 10 bases sitting between them. The chain combines TRBV18 with TRBJ2-3; D ambiguous. This clonotype was sampled from a man between 45 and 60 years old with active COVID-19. The sample taken for sequencing was peripheral blood. CDR3 protein: CASSPNTASTDTQYF. CDR3 sequence (DNA): TGTGCCAGCTCACCTAATACAGCTAGCACAGATACGCAGTATTTT.